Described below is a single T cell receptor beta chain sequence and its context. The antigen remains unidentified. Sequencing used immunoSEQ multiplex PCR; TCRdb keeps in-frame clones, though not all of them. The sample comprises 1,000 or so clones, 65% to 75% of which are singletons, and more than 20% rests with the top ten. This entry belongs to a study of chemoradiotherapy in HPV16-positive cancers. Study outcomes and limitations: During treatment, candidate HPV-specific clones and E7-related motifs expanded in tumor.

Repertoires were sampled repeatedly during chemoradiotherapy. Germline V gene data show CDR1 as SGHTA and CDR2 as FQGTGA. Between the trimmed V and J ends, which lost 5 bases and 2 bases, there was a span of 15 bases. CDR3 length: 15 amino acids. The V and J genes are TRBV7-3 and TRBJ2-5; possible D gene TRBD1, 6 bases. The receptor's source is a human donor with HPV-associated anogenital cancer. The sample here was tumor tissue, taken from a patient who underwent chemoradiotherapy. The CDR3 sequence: CASSPGHFKQETQYF. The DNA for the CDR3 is TGTGCCAGCAGCCCGGGACACTTTAAACAAGAGACCCAGTACTTC.